These T cell receptor beta chains were read from a single sample in a study of blood T cell repertoires in COVID-19. TCRdb's copy holds only in-frame clones and misses some; the assay was immunoSEQ multiplex PCR. The sample shows about 310,000 clones, approximately 88% of them seen only once. The sample was PBMCs or T cells enriched from blood (not recorded which). Every receptor here comes from a man between 60 and 75 years old who had recovered from COVID-19. CDR3s include the opening cysteine and the closing phenylalanine or tryptophan. The order of the fields is J gene, V gene, clone size, D gene, CDR3 DNA, CDR3 protein. A D gene is named only where the DNA matches it firmly. Only some rows state a clone size, as once, few, many or a class for expanded clones.

TRBJ2-3 TRBV3-1/TRBV3-2 - TRBD2 TGTGCCAGCAGCCCGACTAGCGCCCGCACAGATACGCAGTATTTT CASSPTSARTDTQYF
TRBJ1-3 TRBV9 - - TGTGCCAGCAGCCCACAGGTGAACCGGAACACCATATATTTT CASSPQVNRNTIYF
TRBJ2-2 TRBV19 - - TGTGCCAGTAGTCGAAGGAGGGCGAACACCGGGGAGCTGTTTTTT CASSRRRANTGELFF
TRBJ2-3 TRBV5-1 - TRBD1 TGCGCCAGCAGCCTGGGACAGTTCACAGATACGCAGTATTTT CASSLGQFTDTQYF
TRBJ1-2 TRBV5-4 - - TGTGCCAGCAGCTCACAGGGTCCGTATGGCTACACCTTC CASSSQGPYGYTF
TRBJ1-5 TRBV5-8 - TRBD1 TGTGCCAGCAGCGCGGGACAGGGGGCATTCAATCAGCCCCAGCATTTT CASSAGQGAFNQPQHF
TRBJ1-1 TRBV9 - TRBD1 TGTGCCAGCAGCCAAGGACAGGGAAACACTGAAGCTTTCTTT CASSQGQGNTEAFF
TRBJ2-2 TRBV28 - TRBD2 TGTGCCATCCAGCTCCGAACCCTAGCGGGCAGGAACACCGGGGAGCTGTTTTTT CAIQLRTLAGRNTGELFF
TRBJ2-1 TRBV28 - TRBD2 TGTGCCAGCAGTATACGTACTAGCGGGAGACGATATGAGCAGTTCTTC CASSIRTSGRRYEQFF
TRBJ1-1 TRBV9 few - TGTGCCAGCAGCGTAGTTCCAGGGAGGATGACTGAAGCTTTCTTT CASSVVPGRMTEAFF
TRBJ2-1 TRBV7-3 - TRBD2 TGTGCCAGCAGCGAGACTAGCGGGAAGTACAATGAGCAGTTCTTC CASSETSGKYNEQFF
TRBJ2-7 TRBV27 - TRBD2 TGTGCCAGCAGTTTACTGGGACTAGCAAGGAGCTCCTACGAGCAGTACTTC CASSLLGLARSSYEQYF
TRBJ1-2 TRBV11-2 - - TGTGCCAGCAGTAACAGGGTTTTGGGCGGCTACACCTTC CASSNRVLGGYTF
TRBJ1-1 TRBV2 once TRBD1 TGTGCCAGCAGAACAACAGGGGCGAACACTGAAGCTTTCTTT CASRTTGANTEAFF
TRBJ2-1 TRBV27 - - TGTGCCAGCTGTTCGAGTGCTAGAGTAGATATTCCGTCTGAGCAGTTCTTC CASCSSARVDIPSEQFF
TRBJ1-1 TRBV15 - - TGTGCCACCAGCAGAGACAGGGGTCACACTGAAGCTTTCTTT CATSRDRGHTEAFF
TRBJ2-7 TRBV4-3 - TRBD2 TGCGCCAGCAGCCGAGGACTAGCGAGATACGAGCAGTACTTC CASSRGLARYEQYF
TRBJ1-1 TRBV28 - - TGTGCCAGCAGTTTGCCCCCGGGGAACACTGAAGCTTTCTTT CASSLPPGNTEAFF
TRBJ2-1 TRBV7-9 - TRBD2 TGTGCCAGCAGCTTAGGGTATAGCGGGAGGGTTAGTGAGCAGTTCTTC CASSLGYSGRVSEQFF
TRBJ1-5 TRBV18 - TRBD1 TGTGCCAGCTCACCAGGGACAGGAGGTTACCAGCCCCAGCATTTT CASSPGTGGYQPQHF
TRBJ2-7 TRBV6-4 - - TGTGCCAGCAGGCACGGGGTTCCCTACGAGCAGTACTTC CASRHGVPYEQYF
TRBJ2-3 TRBV13 - TRBD2 TGTGCCAGCAGCACGACTAGCGGAGTCTCTAGCACAGATACGCAGTATTTT CASSTTSGVSSTDTQYF
TRBJ1-5 TRBV7-2 - TRBD1 TGTGCCAGCAGCATTTACAGGGGGAGCAATCAGCCCCAGCATTTT CASSIYRGSNQPQHF
TRBJ2-7 TRBV6-5 - - TGTGCCAGCAGTTACTTTATGGGAGGAACCTACGAGCAGTACTTC CASSYFMGGTYEQYF
TRBJ2-5 TRBV3-1/TRBV3-2 - - TGTGCCAGCAGCCAAGTTGTTGCCGGGACCCAGTACTTC CASSQVVAGTQYF
TRBJ1-2 TRBV6-2/TRBV6-3 - TRBD1 TGTGCCAGCAGTGCCCAACAGGGGAGATATGGCTACACCTTC CASSAQQGRYGYTF
TRBJ2-2 TRBV7-3 - - TGTGCCAGCAGCTCTGGGGGGTTGCAGCTGTTTTTT CASSSGGLQLFF
TRBJ2-7 TRBV29-1 - TRBD2 TGCAGCGTTGAAGATGGGGGGGTAGGCTACGAGCAGTACTTC CSVEDGGVGYEQYF
TRBJ1-5 TRBV28 - - TGTGCCATCCGGTCCTCCAATCAGCCCCAGCATTTT CAIRSSNQPQHF
TRBJ1-5 TRBV6-1 - - TGTGCCAGCAGTGAAGGTTTTGGGAGATCGGGCAATCAGCCCCAGCATTTT CASSEGFGRSGNQPQHF
TRBJ2-7 TRBV30 - TRBD2 TGTGCCTGGAGTGTTCTCTCTAGCGGGAGTTACGAGCAGTACTTC CAWSVLSSGSYEQYF
TRBJ2-3 TRBV27 - TRBD1 TGTGCCAGCACTGACCGCAGGGGGAGCACAGATACGCAGTATTTT CASTDRRGSTDTQYF
TRBJ2-7 TRBV21-1 - - TGTGCCAGCAGCAAAGTTCGTACTAGCGCAAAGCCCTACGAGCAGTACTTC CASSKVRTSAKPYEQYF
TRBJ1-2 TRBV5-6 - - TGTGCCAGCAGCTTGGGAGGGTCTTATGGCTACACCTTC CASSLGGSYGYTF
TRBJ2-1 TRBV7-3 - TRBD2 TGTGCCAGCAGCTTAGCGGCTAGCGGGCCCCATGAGCAGTTCTTC CASSLAASGPHEQFF
TRBJ2-7 TRBV6-5 - TRBD2 TGTGCCAGCAGTTACCAGGGGACTAGCGGGCCATACGAGCAGTACTTC CASSYQGTSGPYEQYF
TRBJ2-1 TRBV21-1 - - TGTGCCAGCAGCAATGGACTGTACAATGAGCAGTTCTTC CASSNGLYNEQFF
TRBJ1-6 TRBV28 - - TGTGCCAGCGCCGTGCAGACAGTGCCATATTCACCCCTCCACTTT CASAVQTVPYSPLHF
TRBJ1-1 TRBV18 once - TGTGCCAGCTCACCACGCCTGACCACACCTCAAGCGCAGAACACTGAAGCTTTCTTT CASSPRLTTPQAQNTEAFF
TRBJ2-7 TRBV6-6 - - TGTGCCAGCAGTTCTCGGCGGGGACAGCCATCCTACGAGCAGTACTTC CASSSRRGQPSYEQYF
TRBJ1-4 TRBV5-1 - TRBD1 TGCGCCAGCAGCTGGCCACAGGGGGCCAATAATGAAAAACTGTTTTTT CASSWPQGANNEKLFF
TRBJ2-2 TRBV7-7 - TRBD2 TGTGCTAGCAGCTTAATAGCGGGAGTGAGGGAGAACACCGGGGAGCTGTTTTTT CASSLIAGVRENTGELFF
TRBJ2-1 TRBV24-1 once TRBD2 TGTGCCACCAGTGATTTTTCTAGCGGGATTAATGAGCAGTTCTTC CATSDFSSGINEQFF
TRBJ2-7 TRBV9 - TRBD2 TGTGCCAGCAGCGTCGAGGAAGGACTAGCGGGAGTGACTCACGAGCAGTACTTC CASSVEEGLAGVTHEQYF
TRBJ2-3 TRBV28 - TRBD2 TGTGCCAGCAACTCACTAGCGGGAGTCGTGCAGTATTTT CASNSLAGVVQYF
TRBJ1-2 TRBV9 once TRBD1 TGTGCCAGCAGCCCACTAGGGGGGACAGGGAACTATGGCTACACCTTC CASSPLGGTGNYGYTF
TRBJ2-7 TRBV12-3/TRBV12-4 - TRBD2 TGTGCCAGCAGTCCAAGACTAGCGGCGCAGTACTTC CASSPRLAAQYF